The clone carrying this TCR beta chain has a handful of counts. These data are taken from a study of blood T cells in healthy people across ages. CDR1 and CDR2 from the germline V gene are MGHRA and YSYEKL. V was cut by 6 bases and J by 0 bases, with 9 bases left in between. The CDR3 has 15 amino acids. A second PCR of 7 to 11 cycles used a sample-barcoded 5' primer and a J-beta primer mix. TCRdb re-analysed the 5' RACE reads in MiXCR, keeping a single row per CDR3 protein. The sample carries some 1.5 million distinct CDR3 sequences, about 28% recorded once. The chain joins TRBV4-1 to TRBJ2-6; D possibly corresponds to TRBD1 (5 bases). The sequenced sample was blood. The TCR originated in a woman in her twenties or thirties in good health. The CDR3 is CASRRQYSGANVLTF. The CDR3 DNA reads TGCGCCAGCAGGCGACAGTACTCTGGGGCCAACGTCCTGACTTTC.